A selection of T cell receptor beta chains follows, all from one sample in a study of blood T cell repertoires in COVID-19. TCRdb's table, derived via immunoSEQ multiplex PCR, lists solely in-frame clones and lacks some. The sample records 330,000 or so clones, roughly 90% being singletons. The sequencing sample was made of PBMCs or T cells enriched from blood (not recorded which). The receptors here all came from a woman in her twenties or thirties who had been exposed to COVID-19. Both conserved end residues are part of each CDR3. Fields, in order: J gene, V gene, D gene, clone size, CDR3 length, CDR3 protein, CDR3 DNA. The D gene is left open where the match is weak. Not all rows give a size; the values are once, few, many and, for expanded clones, a class.

TRBJ2-7 | TRBV3-1/TRBV3-2 | TRBD2 | . | 15 | CASSPSELAEGEQYF | TGTGCCAGCAGCCCTTCGGAGCTAGCGGAGGGTGAGCAGTACTTC
TRBJ1-2 | TRBV7-2 | TRBD1 | . | 15 | CASSLQQGGLDGYTF | TGTGCCAGCAGCTTACAGCAAGGGGGCTTGGATGGCTACACCTTC
TRBJ1-2 | TRBV3-1/TRBV3-2 | TRBD1 | few | 14 | CASSQEFGTGGYTF | TGTGCCAGCAGCCAAGAGTTTGGGACAGGGGGGTACACCTTC
TRBJ1-2 | TRBV11-3 | TRBD1 | once | 13 | CASSQGQNYGYTF | TGTGCCAGCAGCCAGGGACAGAACTATGGCTACACCTTC
TRBJ1-1 | TRBV28 | TRBD1 | . | 17 | CASSLLGTGIPNTEAFF | TGTGCCAGCAGTTTACTCGGGACAGGGATTCCGAACACTGAAGCTTTCTTT
TRBJ1-2 | TRBV6-5 | TRBD1 | . | 16 | CASSYPGQGANYGYTF | TGTGCCAGCAGTTATCCAGGACAGGGAGCTAACTATGGCTACACCTTC
TRBJ1-1 | TRBV7-6 | . | . | 13 | CASSQGVNTEAFF | TGTGCCAGCAGCCAAGGGGTTAACACTGAAGCTTTCTTT
TRBJ1-1 | TRBV19 | . | . | 14 | CASSMGTGLAEAFF | TGTGCCAGTAGTATGGGTACAGGGTTGGCTGAAGCTTTCTTT
TRBJ1-2 | TRBV2 | . | . | 14 | CASSEVSGGYGYTF | TGTGCCAGCAGTGAAGTCTCGGGGGGGTACGGCTACACCTTC
TRBJ2-3 | TRBV6-2/TRBV6-3 | . | . | 16 | CASSYRVADITDTQYF | TGTGCCAGCAGTTATAGAGTAGCGGACATCACAGATACGCAGTATTTT
TRBJ2-7 | TRBV28 | TRBD2 | . | 15 | CASRRQAGVIGEQYF | TGTGCCAGCAGACGACAAGCGGGAGTTATTGGCGAGCAGTACTTC
TRBJ2-7 | TRBV28 | . | . | 15 | CASSSSGNDPYEQYF | TGTGCCAGCAGTTCAAGCGGTAACGACCCCTACGAGCAGTACTTC
TRBJ2-5 | TRBV3-1/TRBV3-2 | . | . | 12 | CASSLPRETQYF | TGTGCCAGCAGCCTTCCTAGAGAGACCCAGTACTTC
TRBJ2-2 | TRBV27 | . | . | 13 | CASSSLAAGELFF | TGTGCCAGCAGTTCCCTCGCGGCCGGGGAGCTGTTTTTT
TRBJ2-3 | TRBV11-2 | . | once | 20 | CASSLDWRLNRGPSTDTQYF | TGTGCCAGCAGCTTAGATTGGAGACTTAATCGCGGGCCAAGCACAGATACGCAGTATTTT
TRBJ1-2 | TRBV19 | TRBD1 | . | 14 | CASSALDRGQGYTF | TGTGCCAGTAGTGCATTAGACAGGGGGCAAGGCTACACCTTC
TRBJ1-3 | TRBV5-1 | . | . | 16 | CASSLPGASSGNTIYF | TGCGCCAGCAGCCTACCGGGAGCCTCCTCTGGAAACACCATATATTTT
TRBJ2-3 | TRBV28 | TRBD2 | . | 20 | CASRRRRKTSGRNSTDTQYF | TGTGCCAGCAGGCGTCGAAGGAAGACTAGCGGGCGGAATAGCACAGATACGCAGTATTTT
TRBJ1-6 | TRBV21-1 | . | . | 15 | CASSKYDGFDSPLHF | TGTGCCAGCAGCAAATACGACGGGTTTGATTCACCCCTCCACTTT
TRBJ2-2 | TRBV11-3 | TRBD1 | . | 17 | CASSLEPRQGKTGELFF | TGTGCCAGCAGCTTAGAGCCACGACAGGGAAAAACCGGGGAGCTGTTTTTT
TRBJ1-1 | TRBV6-6 | . | . | 14 | CASSYSGGNTEAFF | TGTGCCAGCAGTTACTCGGGGGGAAACACTGAAGCTTTCTTT
TRBJ2-5 | TRBV15 | TRBD2 | . | 20 | CATSVVTTSGSDFWRETQYF | TGTGCCACCAGCGTTGTGACTACTAGCGGGAGTGATTTTTGGCGCGAGACCCAGTACTTC
TRBJ2-7 | TRBV5-4 | . | . | 15 | CASRVGGTSGVEQYF | TGTGCCAGCAGAGTCGGGGGGACAAGCGGGGTGGAGCAGTACTTC
TRBJ1-6 | TRBV5-1 | . | once | 17 | CASSFMSTQAGGSPLHF | TGCGCCAGCAGCTTCATGAGTACGCAGGCGGGGGGGTCACCCCTCCACTTT
TRBJ2-1 | TRBV5-4 | . | . | 12 | CASSLDGGKQFF | TGTGCCAGCAGCTTGGATGGGGGGAAGCAGTTCTTC
TRBJ2-2 | TRBV4-2 | TRBD2 | . | 17 | CASSQGAGGPDSGELFF | TGTGCCAGCAGCCAAGGTGCGGGAGGGCCGGACTCCGGGGAGCTGTTTTTT
TRBJ1-6 | TRBV5-4 | . | few | 15 | CASSLESSYNSPLHF | TGTGCCAGCAGCTTGGAGAGCTCCTATAATTCACCCCTCCACTTT
TRBJ2-7 | TRBV29-1 | TRBD2 | . | 14 | CSVRTTGTSGQQYF | TGCAGCGTCCGAACAACCGGGACTAGCGGGCAGCAGTACTTC
TRBJ2-7 | TRBV6-5 | . | . | 14 | CASGSGDGAQKQYF | TGTGCCAGCGGATCAGGGGACGGCGCCCAAAAGCAGTACTTC
TRBJ1-4 | TRBV15 | . | once | 15 | CATTPLTGPVEKLFF | TGTGCCACCACCCCTCTCACAGGGCCGGTCGAAAAACTGTTTTTT
TRBJ2-3 | TRBV7-9 | TRBD2 | . | 16 | CASSLVAGGRTDTQYF | TGTGCCAGCAGCTTAGTGGCGGGAGGAAGAACAGATACGCAGTATTTT
TRBJ2-1 | TRBV9 | . | . | 16 | CASSVASRTANNEQFF | TGTGCCAGCAGCGTAGCTTCGAGGACAGCCAACAATGAGCAGTTCTTC
TRBJ1-1 | TRBV2 | . | . | 12 | CAGKTENTEAFF | TGTGCCGGAAAGACAGAGAACACTGAAGCTTTCTTT
TRBJ1-3 | TRBV11-2 | TRBD1 | . | 18 | CASTLRALGTGDRNTIYF | TGTGCCAGCACCCTAAGGGCGTTGGGAACAGGGGACAGAAACACCATATATTTT
TRBJ1-2 | TRBV30 | . | . | 12 | CAWPRANYGYTF | TGTGCCTGGCCCAGGGCTAACTATGGCTACACCTTC
TRBJ2-7 | TRBV4-1 | TRBD1 | . | 16 | CASSQGGQGPSYEQYF | TGCGCCAGCAGCCAAGGGGGACAGGGACCTTCCTACGAGCAGTACTTC
TRBJ1-5 | TRBV27 | . | . | 16 | CASSLLWGGGGQPQHF | TGTGCCAGCAGTTTATTATGGGGCGGGGGCGGTCAGCCCCAGCATTTT